This TCR beta chain was found in a study of T cells after yellow fever vaccination. The trim removed 7 bases at V and 8 bases at J, leaving 9 bases unmatched. This CDR3 comprises 13 residues. Germline V gives CDR1 DFQATT, CDR2 SNEGSKA (reference sequence). Study-wide results and caveats: Clonotypes shared by both compartments, CD4 and CD8, made up a small share. Although the secondary response was weaker, it peaked faster, at day 5 versus 15. Booster samples showed a return of most primary-vaccination clones (around 96% CD4, around 88% CD8).

TCRdb re-called the 5' RACE reads with MiXCR, one entry per CDR3 protein. The repertoire holds some 500,000 distinct CDR3 sequences, with about 13% as singletons. This clonotype showed up just a few times. Its antigen is unknown. This specimen was PBMCs, taken on the day of the yellow fever booster vaccination. The chain uses TRBV20-1 and TRBJ1-4; 8 bases are shared with TRBD1. The TCR sequence derives from a man younger than 40 who received the YFV17D yellow fever vaccine. CDR3 amino acids: CSGRDRRREKLFF. The CDR3 DNA reads as TGCAGTGGCAGGGACAGGCGGCGGGAAAAACTGTTTTTT.